This entry lists 12 T cell receptor beta chains sequenced from one sample in a study of CD8 T cells in Susac syndrome. RNA, at about 0.5 to 1 ug, was reverse transcribed with random hexamers. TCRdb reanalysed the immunoSEQ multiplex PCR reads using MiXCR and keeps one entry per CDR3 protein. The data contain around 53,000 distinct CDR3 sequences, around 93% of them seen just once; the ten biggest clones take up less than 0.95%. Sequencing input: CD8+ T cells from PBMCs. These receptors all stem from a human donor with Susac syndrome.

This clonotype occurred a few times. The J gene is TRBJ2-1, the V gene TRBV11-2; D is ambiguous. CDR3 size: 12 residues. Germline V lookup: CDR1 SGHAT, CDR2 FQNNGV. V was clipped by 5 bases and J by 8 bases, with 10 bases between them. CDR3 nucleotide sequence: TGTGCCAGCAGCCAGAACGACGATGAGCAGTTCTTC. Amino acids: CASSQNDDEQFF.

The CDR3 nucleotides read TGTGCCAGCAGCTTTCAGATAAGTTCGGCGGGGCACACAGATACGCAGTATTTT. Protein product: CASSFQISSAGHTDTQYF. This sequence joins TRBV7-9 and TRBJ2-3, with D tentatively TRBD2 (6 bases). V shed 3 bases and J shed 2 bases, with 21 bases lying between them. Germline lookup yields CDR1 SEHNR and CDR2 FQNEAQ (reference sequence). This CDR3 contains 18 residues. Looking up the rest from reference TRBV7-9 and TRBJ2-3 gives the full variable domain: DTGVSQNPRHKITKRGQNVTFRCDPISEHNRLYWYRQTLGQGPEFLTYFQNEAQLEKSRLLSDRFSAERPKGSFSTLEIQRTEQGDSAMYLCASSFQISSAGHTDTQYFGPGTRLTVL.

CDR3 in DNA: TGTGCCAGCAGCACCCGACTAGCGGGGGACCAAGAGACCCAGTACTTC. Protein sequence: CASSTRLAGDQETQYF. The gene calls are TRBV7-9 and TRBJ2-5; 12 bases match TRBD2. V lost 5 bases to trimming and J lost 0 bases; unmatched junction nucleotides: 4. Germline lookup yields CDR1 SEHNR and CDR2 FQNEAQ (reference sequence). CDR3 length equals 16 residues.

This clonotype appeared once. This rearrangement joins TRBV14 to TRBJ2-3; no clear D gene. V was clipped by 0 bases and J by 5 bases, with 9 bases between them. This CDR3 is built from 14 residues. Looked up from germline, CDR1 is SGHDN and CDR2 is FVKESK. CDR3 nucleotides: TGTGCCAGCAGCCAAGAAGGCGTCCTAGATACGCAGTATTTT. Encoded protein: CASSQEGVLDTQYF.

The chain links TRBV9 to TRBJ2-3; 10 bases are a match to TRBD2. Germline-derived CDR1 and CDR2 are SGDLS and YYNGEE. The CDR3 is 15 residues long. V trimming: 4 bases; J trimming: 4 bases; junction bases outside the gene matches: 6. CDR3 loop: CASSSSGGAADTQYF. CDR3 nucleotides: TGTGCCAGCAGCTCCAGCGGGGGGGCGGCAGATACGCAGTATTTT.

The V and J genes are TRBV29-1 and TRBJ2-7, with 8 bases aligning to TRBD1. CDR1 and CDR2 (germline): SQVTM, ANQGSEA. The trim removed 7 bases at V and 1 base at J, leaving 9 bases unmatched. The CDR3 has 14 residues. CDR3 region: CSATRTGWSYEQYF. CDR3 DNA sequence: TGCAGCGCCACAAGGACAGGGTGGTCCTACGAGCAGTACTTC.

The V and J genes are TRBV25-1 and TRBJ1-2, with TRBD1 matching 7 bases. J was trimmed by 5 bases and V by 3 bases; bases with no gene match: 3. The V gene's germline CDR1 is MGHDK and CDR2 SYGVNS. The CDR3 covers 13 residues. The CDR3 region is CASSDNRGYGYTF. CDR3 nucleotide sequence: TGTGCCAGCAGTGACAACAGGGGTTATGGCTACACCTTC.

J is TRBJ2-3 and V is TRBV13; D gene ambiguous. The CDR3 is 15 residues long. V was clipped by 0 bases and J by 1 base, with 8 bases between them. Germline-derived CDR1 and CDR2 are PRHDT and FYEKMQ (reference sequence). The chain's CDR3 is CASSLGSAGTDTQYF. The CDR3, as DNA: TGTGCCAGCAGCTTAGGAAGTGCGGGCACAGATACGCAGTATTTT.

The chain joins TRBV5-4 to TRBJ1-2; 8 bases fit TRBD1. The CDR3 loop spans 15 amino acids. V trimming: 5 bases; J trimming: 4 bases; junction bases outside the gene matches: 10. CDR1 and CDR2 (germline): SGHNT, YYREEE (reference sequence). DNA for the CDR3: TGTGCCAGCAGTTTCACCGAGGACAGGGTCTATGGCTACACCTTC. Protein sequence: CASSFTEDRVYGYTF.

The rearrangement links TRBV13 to TRBJ1-2, with 7 bases fitting TRBD1. V shed 1 base, J shed 5 bases, and the junction held 7 bases outside the gene matches. CDR1 and CDR2 (germline): PRHDT, FYEKMQ (reference sequence). CDR3 size: 15 residues. CDR3 residues: CASSLDQGQLYGYTF. DNA for the CDR3: TGTGCCAGCAGCTTAGACCAGGGACAGTTGTATGGCTACACCTTC.

The chain uses TRBV7-9 and TRBJ1-2; 10 nucleotides align to TRBD1. Germline CDR1 SEHNR, CDR2 FQNEAQ (reference sequence). The CDR3 runs 14 residues. The V and J ends lost 5 bases and 9 bases, in that order; junction bases with no gene match: 9. The CDR3 sequence: CASSGPGQGTSYTF. The CDR3 nucleotides are TGTGCCAGCAGCGGACCGGGACAGGGGACCAGCTACACCTTC.

The chain uses TRBV19 and TRBJ2-5; the D gene is possibly TRBD1 (6 bases). V lost 5 bases and J lost 1, with 8 bases in between. The germline gives CDR1 LNHDA, CDR2 SQIVND (reference sequence). The CDR3 is 13 amino acids. CDR3 residues: CASSRTAQETQYF. The CDR3 coding sequence is TGTGCCAGTAGTCGGACAGCCCAAGAGACCCAGTACTTC.